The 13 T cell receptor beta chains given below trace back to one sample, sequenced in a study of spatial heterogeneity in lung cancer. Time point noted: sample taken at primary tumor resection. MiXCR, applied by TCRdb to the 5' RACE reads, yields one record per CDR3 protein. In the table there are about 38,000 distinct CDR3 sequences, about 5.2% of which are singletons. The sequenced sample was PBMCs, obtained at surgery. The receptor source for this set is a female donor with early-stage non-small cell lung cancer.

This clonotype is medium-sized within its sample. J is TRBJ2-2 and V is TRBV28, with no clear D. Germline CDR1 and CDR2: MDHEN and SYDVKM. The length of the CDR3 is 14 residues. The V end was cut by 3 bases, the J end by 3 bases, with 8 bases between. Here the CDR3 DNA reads TGTGCCAGCAGTTTCTCGGGCTACACCGGGGAGCTGTTTTTT. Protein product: CASSFSGYTGELFF.

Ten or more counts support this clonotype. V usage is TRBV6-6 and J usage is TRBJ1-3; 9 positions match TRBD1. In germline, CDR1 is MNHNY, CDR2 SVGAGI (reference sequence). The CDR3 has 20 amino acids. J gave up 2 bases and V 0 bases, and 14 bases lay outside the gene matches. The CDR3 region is CASSYSGGTGGATPGNTIYF. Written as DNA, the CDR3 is TGTGCCAGCAGTTACTCAGGTGGTACAGGGGGCGCGACTCCTGGAAACACCATATATTTT.

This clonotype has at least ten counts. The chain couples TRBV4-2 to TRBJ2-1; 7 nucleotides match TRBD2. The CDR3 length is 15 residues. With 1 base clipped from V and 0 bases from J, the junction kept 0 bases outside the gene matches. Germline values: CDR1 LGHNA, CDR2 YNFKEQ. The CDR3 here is CASSQGTSSYNEQFF. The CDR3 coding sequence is TGTGCCAGCAGCCAAGGGACTAGCTCCTACAATGAGCAGTTCTTC.

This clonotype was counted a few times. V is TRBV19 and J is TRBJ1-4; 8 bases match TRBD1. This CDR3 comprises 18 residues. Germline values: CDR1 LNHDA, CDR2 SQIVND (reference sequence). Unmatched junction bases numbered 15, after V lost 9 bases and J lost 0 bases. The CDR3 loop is CASQPGQGAKATNEKLFF. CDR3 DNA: TGTGCCAGCCAACCAGGACAGGGAGCTAAAGCAACTAATGAAAAACTGTTTTTT.

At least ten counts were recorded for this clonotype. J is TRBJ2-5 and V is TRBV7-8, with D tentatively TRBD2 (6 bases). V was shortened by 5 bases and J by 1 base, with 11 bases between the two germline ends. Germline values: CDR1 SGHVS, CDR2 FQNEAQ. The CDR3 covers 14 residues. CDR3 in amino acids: CASSPVTSQETQYF. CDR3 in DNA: TGTGCCAGCAGCCCCGTGACTAGCCAAGAGACCCAGTACTTC.

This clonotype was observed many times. CDR3 residues: CASSIDRVYTGELFF. CDR3 DNA sequence: TGTGCCAGTAGTATCGACAGGGTCTACACCGGGGAGCTGTTTTTT. This chain joins TRBV19 and TRBJ2-2; 7 nucleotides line up with TRBD1. Per the germline V gene, CDR1 is LNHDA and CDR2 is SQIVND (reference sequence). This CDR3 is 15 amino acids long. V shed 3 bases, J shed 3 bases, and the junction held 4 bases outside the gene matches. Together with reference TRBV19 and TRBJ2-2, the CDR3 gives the full variable domain: DGGITQSPKYLFRKEGQNVTLSCEQNLNHDAMYWYRQDPGQGLRLIYYSQIVNDFQKGDIAEGYSVSREKKESFPLTVTSAQKNPTAFYLCASSIDRVYTGELFFGEGSRLTVL.

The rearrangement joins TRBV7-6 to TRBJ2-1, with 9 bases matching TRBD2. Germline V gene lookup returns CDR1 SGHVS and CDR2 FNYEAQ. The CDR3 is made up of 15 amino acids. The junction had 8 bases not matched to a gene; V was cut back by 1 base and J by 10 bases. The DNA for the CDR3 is TGTGCCAGCAGCTTAGGTAGCGGGGGTCCCCTCGAGCAGTTCTTC. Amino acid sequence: CASSLGSGGPLEQFF. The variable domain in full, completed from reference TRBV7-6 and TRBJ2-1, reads GAGVSQSPRYKVTKRGQDVALRCDPISGHVSLYWYRQALGQGPEFLTYFNYEAQQDKSGLPNDRFSAERPEGSISTLTIQRTEQRDSAMYRCASSLGSGGPLEQFFGPGTRLTVL.

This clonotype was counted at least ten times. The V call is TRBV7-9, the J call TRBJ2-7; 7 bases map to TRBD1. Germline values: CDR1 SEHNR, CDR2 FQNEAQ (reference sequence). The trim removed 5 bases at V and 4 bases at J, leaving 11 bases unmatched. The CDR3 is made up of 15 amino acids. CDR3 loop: CASSRTDRDVYEQYF. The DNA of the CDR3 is TGTGCCAGCAGCCGGACAGACAGGGACGTTTACGAGCAGTACTTC. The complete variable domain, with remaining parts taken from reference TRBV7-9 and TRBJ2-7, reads DTGVSQNPRHKITKRGQNVTFRCDPISEHNRLYWYRQTLGQGPEFLTYFQNEAQLEKSRLLSDRFSAERPKGSFSTLEIQRTEQGDSAMYLCASSRTDRDVYEQYFGPGTRLTVT.

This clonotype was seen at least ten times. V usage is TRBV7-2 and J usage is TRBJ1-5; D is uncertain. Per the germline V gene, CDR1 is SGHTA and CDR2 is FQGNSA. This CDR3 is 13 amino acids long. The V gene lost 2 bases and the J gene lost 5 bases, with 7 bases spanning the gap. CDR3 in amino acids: CASSLMSDQPQHF. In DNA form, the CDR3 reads TGTGCCAGCAGCTTAATGTCCGATCAGCCCCAGCATTTT. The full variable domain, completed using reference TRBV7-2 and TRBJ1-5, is GAGVSQSPSNKVTEKGKDVELRCDPISGHTALYWYRQSLGQGLEFLIYFQGNSAPDKSGLPSDRFSAERTGGSVSTLTIQRTQQEDSAVYLCASSLMSDQPQHFGDGTRLSIL.

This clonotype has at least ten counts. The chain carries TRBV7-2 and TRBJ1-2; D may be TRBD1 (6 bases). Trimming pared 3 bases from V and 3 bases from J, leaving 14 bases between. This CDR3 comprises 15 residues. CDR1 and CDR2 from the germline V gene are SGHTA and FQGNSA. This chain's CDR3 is CASSFNYRADYGYTF. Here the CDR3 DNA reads TGTGCCAGCAGCTTCAACTACAGGGCGGACTATGGCTACACCTTC.

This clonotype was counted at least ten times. The CDR3 DNA sequence: TGCAGTGCTAGACCCCCCCCTGGAAACACCATATATTTT. It translates to CSARPPPGNTIYF. This chain uses TRBV20-1 with TRBJ1-3; D gene unclear. Trimming shortened V by 2 bases and J by 2 bases, and 7 bases separated the two germline ends. Per the germline V gene, CDR1 is DFQATT and CDR2 is SNEGSKA (reference sequence). The CDR3 is made up of 13 amino acids.

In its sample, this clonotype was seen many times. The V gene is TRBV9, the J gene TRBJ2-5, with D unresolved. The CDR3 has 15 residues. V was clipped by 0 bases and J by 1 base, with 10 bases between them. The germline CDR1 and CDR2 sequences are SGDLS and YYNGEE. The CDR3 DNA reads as TGTGCCAGCAGCGTAGGGGCTAGGGCCCAAGAGACCCAGTACTTC. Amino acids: CASSVGARAQETQYF.

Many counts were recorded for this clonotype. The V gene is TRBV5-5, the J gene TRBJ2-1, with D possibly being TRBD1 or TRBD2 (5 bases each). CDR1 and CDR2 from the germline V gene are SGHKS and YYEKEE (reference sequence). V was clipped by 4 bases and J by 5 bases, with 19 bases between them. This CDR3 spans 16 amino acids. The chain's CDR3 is CASSLPLRGANNEQFF. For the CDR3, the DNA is TGTGCCAGCAGCCTGCCTCTCCGGGGCGCCAACAATGAGCAGTTCTTC. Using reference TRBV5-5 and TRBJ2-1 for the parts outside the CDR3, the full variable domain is DAGVTQSPTHLIKTRGQQVTLRCSPISGHKSVSWYQQVLGQGPQFIFQYYEKEERGRGNFPDRFSARQFPNYSSELNVNALLLGDSALYLCASSLPLRGANNEQFFGPGTRLTVL.